This is a list of T cell receptor beta chains from one sample in a study of beta chain features in type 1 diabetes. The method was immunoSEQ multiplex PCR; TCRdb's version includes in-frame clones alone and lacks a portion of them. This table holds 150,000 to 190,000 clones, roughly 10% found once. Sequenced sample: central memory CD4+ T cells from blood. The source is a man aged 18 to 30 in good health. CDR3s include the opening cysteine and the closing phenylalanine or tryptophan. The D gene is left open where the match is weak. Rows give clone size only sometimes, using once, few, many, or a class for an expanded clone.

v_gene	abundance	d_gene	j_gene	CDR3nt	CDR3aa
TRBV6-6	few	TRBD1	TRBJ2-1	TGTGCCAGCAGTTCCTCGGACAGGGGGATTTACAATGAGCAGTTCTTC	CASSSSDRGIYNEQFF
TRBV5-6	-	TRBD2	TRBJ2-1	TGTGCCAGCAGCTTGGTTCACCTAGCGGGAGAGCAGTTCTTC	CASSLVHLAGEQFF
TRBV6-4	-	-	TRBJ1-5	TGTGCCAGCAGTCTAGCCTGGGATCAGCCCCAGCATTTT	CASSLAWDQPQHF
TRBV28	few	-	TRBJ2-3	TGTGCCAGCAGTGTTCCACTCGGACAGACCAGCACAGATACGCAGTATTTT	CASSVPLGQTSTDTQYF
TRBV5-6	few	-	TRBJ1-2	TGTGCCAGCAGCTTTAGGCAGGGAACCACTATGAGCTACACCTTC	CASSFRQGTTMSYTF
TRBV28	few	-	TRBJ1-2	TGTGCCAGCAGCTCAGGGGTTAACTATGGCTACACCTTC	CASSSGVNYGYTF
TRBV15	few	-	TRBJ2-3	TGTGCCACCTATAGGGGACGCCACGATTCACGGCAGTATTTT	CATYRGRHDSRQYF
TRBV29-1	many	TRBD2	TRBJ2-7	TGCAGCGTTCGCACTAGCGGGAGGGGTCACGAGCAGTACTTC	CSVRTSGRGHEQYF
TRBV30	few	-	TRBJ2-1	TGTGCCTGGAGTCCGAGGGGGGGCTGGGGATTAGAGCAGTTCTTC	CAWSPRGGWGLEQFF
TRBV7-2	-	-	TRBJ2-5	TGTGCCAGCAGTCAAGAGACCCAGTACTTC	CASSQETQYF
TRBV2	few	-	TRBJ1-2	TGTGCCAGCAGTGAGCTATATGGCTACACCTTC	CASSELYGYTF
TRBV10-2	few	TRBD2	TRBJ2-3	TGCGCCAGCGGGCTAGCGGGGACAGATACGCAGTATTTT	CASGLAGTDTQYF
TRBV9	-	-	TRBJ2-1	TGTGCCAGCAGCGTAGCTAGCGCAGGGGCCCATGAGCAGTTCTTC	CASSVASAGAHEQFF
TRBV18	-	TRBD1	TRBJ2-7	TGTGCCAGCTCATCTAAGGGACAGCCCTACGAGCAGTACTTC	CASSSKGQPYEQYF
TRBV9	few	TRBD1	TRBJ2-7	TGTGCCAGCAGCGCCTCGACAGGGCTGGAGCAGTACTTC	CASSASTGLEQYF
TRBV9	-	-	TRBJ1-1	TGTGCCAGCAGCGCCGACGGGTTGAACACTGAAGCTTTCTTT	CASSADGLNTEAFF
TRBV9	-	-	TRBJ1-2	TGTGCCAGCAGCCCCTCGGTGGAGGCTGGTGGCTACACCTTC	CASSPSVEAGGYTF
TRBV27	-	-	TRBJ1-2	TGTGCCAGCACCCAATCGACGGGTGGCGGCTACACCTTC	CASTQSTGGGYTF
TRBV10-3	-	TRBD2	TRBJ2-3	TGTGCCATCAGTGCGCCTAGCGGGGAGGTCACAGATACGCAGTATTTT	CAISAPSGEVTDTQYF
TRBV5-1	few	-	TRBJ2-1	TGCGCCAGCAGCCCCGGCTGGGACTTGTACAATGAGCAGTTCTTC	CASSPGWDLYNEQFF